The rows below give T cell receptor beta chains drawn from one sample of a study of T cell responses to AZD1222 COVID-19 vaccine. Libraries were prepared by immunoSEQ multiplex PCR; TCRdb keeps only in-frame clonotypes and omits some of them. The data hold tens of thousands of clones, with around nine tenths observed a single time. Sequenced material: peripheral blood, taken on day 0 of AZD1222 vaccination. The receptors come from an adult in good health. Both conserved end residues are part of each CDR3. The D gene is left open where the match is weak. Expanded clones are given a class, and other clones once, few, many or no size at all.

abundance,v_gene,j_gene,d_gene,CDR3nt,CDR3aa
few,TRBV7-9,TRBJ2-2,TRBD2,TGTGCCAGCAGTTTGACTAGCCCGAACACCGGGGAGCTGTTTTTT,CASSLTSPNTGELFF
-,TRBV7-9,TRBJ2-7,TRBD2,TGTGCCAGCAGCTTAACTAGCGCAACCTCCTACGAGCAGTACTTC,CASSLTSATSYEQYF
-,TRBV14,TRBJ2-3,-,TGTGCCAGCAGCCAAGCATGGGGTGGTAGAGATACGCAGTATTTT,CASSQAWGGRDTQYF
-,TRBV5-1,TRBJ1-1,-,TGCGCCAGCAGCTTGGTAGCCAGGGGTTCGGCTGAAGCTTTCTTT,CASSLVARGSAEAFF
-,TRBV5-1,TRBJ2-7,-,TGCGCCAGCAGCTTTTTACAGGGAGGTTACGAGCAGTACTTC,CASSFLQGGYEQYF
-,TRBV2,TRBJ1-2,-,TGTGCCAGCAGTGCCACCAGGATCCGGGACACCTTC,CASSATRIRDTF
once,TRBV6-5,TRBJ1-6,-,TGTGCCAGCGGAACCGATCGTAATTCACCCCTCCACTTT,CASGTDRNSPLHF
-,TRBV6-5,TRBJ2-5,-,TGTGCCAGCAGTTTGAATCCGGGACCCTCTGTGGGGACCCAGTACTTC,CASSLNPGPSVGTQYF
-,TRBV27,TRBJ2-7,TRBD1,TGTGCCAGCAGTTCGTCCACAGGGGGCTCCTACGAGCAGTACTTC,CASSSSTGGSYEQYF
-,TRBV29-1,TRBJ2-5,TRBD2,TGCAGCGGGAGGAGCGGGACGAGCCAAGAGACCCAGTACTTC,CSGRSGTSQETQYF
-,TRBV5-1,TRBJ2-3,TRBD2,TGCGCCAGCAGCTCAGGACTAGCGGGCCTAGATACGCAGTATTTT,CASSSGLAGLDTQYF
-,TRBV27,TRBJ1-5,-,TGTGCCAGCAGTTTATGGGCGGATAATCAGCCCCAGCATTTT,CASSLWADNQPQHF
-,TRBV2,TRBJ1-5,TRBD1,TGTGCCAGCGCCAGGGGGGGAATAAATCAGCCCCAGCATTTT,CASARGGINQPQHF
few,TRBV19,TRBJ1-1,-,TGTGCCAGTAGTATCAGATGGCTCACTGAAGCTTTCTTT,CASSIRWLTEAFF
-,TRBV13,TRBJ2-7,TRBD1,TGTGCCAGCAGCGTACCGGGACAGGGGAGCTCCTACGAGCAGTACTTC,CASSVPGQGSSYEQYF
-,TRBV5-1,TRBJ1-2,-,TGCGCCAGCAGGGGAGGGGGACGCGACATATTTAACTATGGAGGCTACACCTTC,CASRGGGRDIFNYGGYTF
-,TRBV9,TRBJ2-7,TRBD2,TGTGCCAGCAGCGTTTCGGCGGGGGTCTACTACGAGCAGTACTTC,CASSVSAGVYYEQYF
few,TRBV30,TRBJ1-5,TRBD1,TGTGCCTGGGGGAGGGACAGGGCCAATCAGCCCCAGCATTTT,CAWGRDRANQPQHF
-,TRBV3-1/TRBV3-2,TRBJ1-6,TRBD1,TGTGCCAGCAGCCAACTGGGGACAGGGGGCGCTTCACCCCTCCACTTT,CASSQLGTGGASPLHF
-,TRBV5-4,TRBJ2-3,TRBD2,TGTGCCAGCAGCCCGACTAGCGGCCCTGGAGATACGCAGTATTTT,CASSPTSGPGDTQYF
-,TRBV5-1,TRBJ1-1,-,TGCGCCAGCAGCTTGGACGGGAATGAAGCTTTCTTT,CASSLDGNEAFF
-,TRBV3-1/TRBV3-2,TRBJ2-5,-,TGTGCCAGCAGCGCTCGGGACTTTCAAGAGACCCAGTACTTC,CASSARDFQETQYF
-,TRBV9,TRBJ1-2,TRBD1,TGTGCCAGCAGCCCACGAGGACAGGGGCACGGCTACACCTTC,CASSPRGQGHGYTF
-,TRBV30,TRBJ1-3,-,TGTGCCTGGAGTACCGGGGTCTCTGGAAACACCATATATTTT,CAWSTGVSGNTIYF
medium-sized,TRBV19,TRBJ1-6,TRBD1,TGTGCCAGTAGTATAAGGGGACAGGGACATTCACCCCTCCACTTT,CASSIRGQGHSPLHF
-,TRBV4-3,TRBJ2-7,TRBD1,TGCGCCAGCAGCCAAGATACAGGGGCGTACGAGCAGTACTTC,CASSQDTGAYEQYF
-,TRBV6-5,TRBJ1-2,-,TGTGCCAGCAGCGGTGGGCAGGGAATTTTCTATGGCTACACCTTC,CASSGGQGIFYGYTF
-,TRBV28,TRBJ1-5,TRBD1,TGTGCCAGCAGTCGTGACAGGGGGCGGAATCAGCCCCAGCATTTT,CASSRDRGRNQPQHF
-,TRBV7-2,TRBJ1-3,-,TGTGCCAGCAGCTTAGGATGGGGCGCCAGCTCTGGAAACACCATATATTTT,CASSLGWGASSGNTIYF
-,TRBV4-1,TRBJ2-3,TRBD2,TGCGCCAGCAGCCAAACCGGGCTAGCGGGGGGGCTTGGAGATACGCAGTATTTT,CASSQTGLAGGLGDTQYF
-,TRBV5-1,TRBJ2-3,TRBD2,TGCGCCAGCAGCTTGGGGAAGCGGGGTGGAACAGATACGCAGTATTTT,CASSLGKRGGTDTQYF
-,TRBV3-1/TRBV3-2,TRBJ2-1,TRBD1,TGTGCCAGCAGCCCTACAGGGGTTTCGGGCAATGAGCAGTTCTTC,CASSPTGVSGNEQFF
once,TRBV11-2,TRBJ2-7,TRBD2,TGTGCCAGCAGCCCGGGACTAGTCTACGAGCAGTACTTC,CASSPGLVYEQYF
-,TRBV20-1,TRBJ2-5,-,TGCAGTGGAGGGGGAGGAGAGACCCAGTACTTC,CSGGGGETQYF
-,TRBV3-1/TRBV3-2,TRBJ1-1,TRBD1,TGTGCCAGCAGCCAGGATAGCAGGGGGACTGAAGCTTTCTTT,CASSQDSRGTEAFF
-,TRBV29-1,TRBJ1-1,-,TGCAGCGTACGCCTCTGGGGCGAGGGCACTGAAGCTTTCTTT,CSVRLWGEGTEAFF
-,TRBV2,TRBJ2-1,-,TGTGCCAGCAGTCCAGGGCTCTCCTACAATGAGCAGTTCTTC,CASSPGLSYNEQFF
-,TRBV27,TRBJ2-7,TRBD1,TGTGCCAGCAGTTTATCGGGACAGGGGAGCGAGCAGTACTTC,CASSLSGQGSEQYF
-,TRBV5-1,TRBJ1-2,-,TGCGCCAGCAGCTTGTCGGGCGGGAACTATGGCTACACCTTC,CASSLSGGNYGYTF
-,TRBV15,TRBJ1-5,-,TGTGCCACCAGCAGAGTAACGGGCAATCAGCCCCAGCATTTT,CATSRVTGNQPQHF
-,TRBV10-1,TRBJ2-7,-,TGCGCCAGCAGTAGCGGTGACTCCTACGAGCAGTACTTC,CASSSGDSYEQYF
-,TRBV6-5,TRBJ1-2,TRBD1,TGTGCCAGCAGTTACTCCGACAGGGTAAACTATGGCTACACCTTC,CASSYSDRVNYGYTF
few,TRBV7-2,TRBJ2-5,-,TGTGCCAGCAGCCCGCAAGAGGTCCGAAACCGGGACCCGGGTGGGACCCAGTACTTC,CASSPQEVRNRDPGGTQYF
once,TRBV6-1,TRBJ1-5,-,TGTGCCAGCAGTGAAGGGCAGGGGCTGACGAATCAGCCCCAGCATTTT,CASSEGQGLTNQPQHF
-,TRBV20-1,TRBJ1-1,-,TGCAGTGCTAGTTTCATAGGACAGCACACTGAAGCTTTCTTT,CSASFIGQHTEAFF